The rows below give T cell receptor beta chains drawn from one sample of a study of identical twins. Each CDR3 protein is one row after TCRdb ran MiXCR on the 5' RACE reads. The sample carries some 900,000 distinct CDR3 sequences, roughly an eighth recorded once. The data were also submitted as part of a second study, on yellow fever vaccine responses in identical twins.

The source material was PBMCs. The receptors stem from a woman between 18 and 29 years old in good health. CDR3s include the opening cysteine and the closing phenylalanine or tryptophan. D genes are given only for firm matches. A clone size is listed for some rows: how often the clone was seen (once, few, many), or a class if it is expanded.

clone_size | d_call | j_call | v_call | cdr3_nt | cdr3_aa
- | - | TRBJ2-7 | TRBV2 | TGTGCCAGCAGTTTCCTACTCTACGAGCAGTACTTC | CASSFLLYEQYF
- | - | TRBJ2-5 | TRBV11-1 | TGTGCCAGCAGCTCAGAACGGGGGAAAGAGACCCAGTACTTC | CASSSERGKETQYF
- | - | TRBJ2-2 | TRBV4-2 | TGTGCCAGCACCGCGAGGCTGAACACCGGGGAGCTGTTTTTT | CASTARLNTGELFF
once | TRBD1 | TRBJ2-7 | TRBV28 | TGTGCCAGCTTGGGACAGCGCATGCGGGAGCAGTACTTC | CASLGQRMREQYF
few | TRBD1 | TRBJ1-5 | TRBV7-6 | TGTGCCAGCAGCTTAGGTTCGGACAGGGGGCGCCCCCGATGTGGCATCCAGCCCCAGCATTTT | CASSLGSDRGRPRCGIQPQHF
- | TRBD1 | TRBJ2-7 | TRBV5-1 | TGCGCCAGCAGCCTTGACAGGGAAACCTACGAGCAGTACTTC | CASSLDRETYEQYF
few | TRBD1 | TRBJ2-2 | TRBV5-1 | TGCGCCAGCAGCAAGGGACAGGGGCCCGGGGAGCTGTTTTTT | CASSKGQGPGELFF
- | - | TRBJ2-1 | TRBV12-3/TRBV12-4 | TGTGCCAGCAGTCCCCGCCGGAATGAGCAGTTCTTC | CASSPRRNEQFF
few | - | TRBJ1-1 | TRBV9 | TGTGCCAGCAGCGTAGCACAGAGGAACACTGAAGCTTTCTTT | CASSVAQRNTEAFF
few | TRBD1 | TRBJ2-3 | TRBV28 | TGTGCCAGCAGTTTATTTCAGGTGACAGGGGGCGCGGGAGATACGCAGTATTTT | CASSLFQVTGGAGDTQYF
- | - | TRBJ1-1 | TRBV12-3/TRBV12-4 | TGTGCCAGCAGTTTAGCAGCGGATCGGGGTGAAGCTTTCTTT | CASSLAADRGEAFF
- | TRBD1 | TRBJ2-7 | TRBV10-3 | TGTGCCATCAGTGGGGGACAGCTTAGCTCCTACGAGCAGTACTTC | CAISGGQLSSYEQYF
- | TRBD1 | TRBJ1-1 | TRBV5-1 | TGCGCCAGCAGCATAGGACAGGCCCCCGCGAACACTGAAGCTTTCTTT | CASSIGQAPANTEAFF
- | - | TRBJ2-3 | TRBV24-1 | TGTGCCACCAGTGGAGGTCAGGGGACGACGTTAGATACGCAGTATTTT | CATSGGQGTTLDTQYF
- | - | TRBJ2-2 | TRBV20-1 | TGCAGTGCTAGAGCGGGGGATCACACCGGGGAGCTGTTTTTT | CSARAGDHTGELFF
few | TRBD1 | TRBJ2-2 | TRBV19 | TGTGCCAGTAGATACCGGGACAGCCCGAACACCGGGGAGCTGTTTTTT | CASRYRDSPNTGELFF
- | - | TRBJ2-1 | TRBV20-1 | TGCAGTGCTGGATCAATGTCCTACAATGAGCAGTTCTTC | CSAGSMSYNEQFF